The 17 T cell receptor beta chains below come from one sample, sequenced in a study of blood T cell repertoires in COVID-19. Produced via immunoSEQ multiplex PCR; TCRdb's table is partial and in-frame only. The data hold some 300,000 clones, with nearly 90% observed a single time. Sequences were obtained from PBMCs or T cells enriched from blood (not recorded which). The receptor set was obtained from a woman in her forties or fifties who had been exposed to COVID-19.

The chain recombines TRBV5-1 with TRBJ2-5; 10 bases match TRBD2. The CDR3 runs 15 residues. Germline V gene lookup returns CDR1 SGHRS and CDR2 YFSETQ. V was pared by 1 base and J by 4 bases, with 4 bases of the junction left unmatched. CDR3 protein: CASSLLGLARETQYF. The CDR3 coding sequence is TGCGCCAGCAGCTTGTTGGGACTAGCGAGAGAGACCCAGTACTTC.

The chain couples TRBV3-1 (or the pseudogene TRBV3-2) to TRBJ1-1; D gene uncertain. The CDR3 has 11 amino acids. Germline V gene sequence: CDR1 LGHDT, CDR2 YNNKEL (reference sequence). The germline V and J ends were trimmed by 4 bases and 7 bases, with 7 bases remaining between them. DNA of the CDR3: TGTGCCAGCAGCCTCGACAATGAAGCTTTCTTT. Translating gives CASSLDNEAFF.

This clone was counted a few times. The chain links TRBV2 to TRBJ2-3, with a weak D call TRBD2 (6 bases). The CDR3 sequence is 12 residues long. Trimming cost V 4 bases and J 9 bases, with 11 bases left between them. Germline CDR1 SNHLY, CDR2 FYNNEI. The CDR3 loop reads CASSAEGRTQYF. The CDR3 nucleotides are TGTGCCAGCAGTGCGGAGGGTCGGACGCAGTATTTT.

The chain uses TRBV10-3 and TRBJ1-2; the D gene is possibly TRBD1 (6 bases). Germline CDR1 is ENHRY and CDR2 is SYGVKD. This CDR3 spans 13 amino acids. Trimming pared 9 bases from V and 4 bases from J, leaving 15 bases between. The CDR3 region is CAIETGYPYGYTF. CDR3 nucleotide sequence: TGTGCCATTGAAACAGGGTACCCCTATGGCTACACCTTC.

The chain links TRBV5-1 to TRBJ2-1, with D tentatively TRBD1 (5 bases). The CDR3 is 16 residues long. V lost 4 bases, J lost 0 bases, and 14 bases lay in between. Per the germline V gene, CDR1 is SGHRS and CDR2 is YFSETQ. DNA of the CDR3: TGCGCCAGCAGCGCAACGGACATCGGCTCCTACAATGAGCAGTTCTTC. Translation: CASSATDIGSYNEQFF.

The chain employs TRBV5-1 and TRBJ2-5, with D possibly being TRBD1 (6 bases). CDR1 is SGHRS and CDR2 is YFSETQ in the germline V gene. V lost 3 bases to trimming and J lost 3 bases, with 9 bases between them. The CDR3 sequence is 13 residues long. The CDR3 DNA reads as TGCGCCAGCAGCTCCAGGACAGAAGAGACCCAGTACTTC. Translating gives CASSSRTEETQYF. Together with reference TRBV5-1 and TRBJ2-5, the CDR3 gives the full variable domain: KAGVTQTPRYLIKTRGQQVTLSCSPISGHRSVSWYQQTPGQGLQFLFEYFSETQRNKGNFPGRFSGRQFSNSRSEMNVSTLELGDSALYLCASSSRTEETQYFGPGTRLLVL.

The chain carries TRBV30 and TRBJ1-4; weak D call: TRBD1 (6 bases). Germline V gene lookup returns CDR1 GTSNPN and CDR2 SVGIG (reference sequence). This CDR3 is 15 amino acids long. Between the trimmed V and J ends, which lost 1 base and 8 bases, there was a span of 17 bases. For the CDR3, the DNA is TGTGCCTGGAGTGGGGGGACACCCCGCAGGGAAAAACTGTTTTTT. Protein sequence: CAWSGGTPRREKLFF.

Here the CDR3 reads CASSQEGTVLNEQFF. Here the CDR3 DNA reads TGTGCCAGCAGTCAGGAAGGGACAGTTTTAAATGAGCAGTTCTTC. The chain recombines TRBV28 with TRBJ2-1; 7 bases are shared with TRBD1. Germline CDR1 MDHEN, CDR2 SYDVKM. This CDR3 is built from 15 residues. V lost 5 bases and J lost 7; bases outside the gene matches: 11. The full variable domain, with the rest looked up from reference TRBV28 and TRBJ2-1, is DVKVTQSSRYLVKRTGEKVFLECVQDMDHENMFWYRQDPGLGLRLIYFSYDVKMKEKGDIPEGYSVSREKKERFSLILESASTNQTSMYLCASSQEGTVLNEQFFGPGTRLTVL.

The chain employs TRBV5-6 and TRBJ2-1; TRBD1 might be the D (6 bases). The CDR3 is 13 residues long. V lost 5 bases and J lost 5, with 11 bases in between. Germline lookup yields CDR1 SGHDT and CDR2 YYEEEE. CDR3 DNA: TGTGCCAGCAGTTCCCCAGGGGACAATGAGCAGTTCTTC. The encoded protein is CASSSPGDNEQFF.

V is TRBV5-6 and J is TRBJ1-3; D not certain. Trimming stripped 2 bases from V and 4 bases from J, with 16 bases between. Germline V CDR1 and CDR2: SGHDT, YYEEEE. The CDR3 covers 16 residues. The CDR3 nucleotides read TGTGCCAGCAGCTTAGCCAGGCTGGCGGGAGGAAACACCATATATTTT. Its protein product is CASSLARLAGGNTIYF.

J is TRBJ2-1 and V is TRBV3-1 (or the pseudogene TRBV3-2); D unresolved. The CDR3 extends over 15 amino acids. V was shortened by 1 base and J by 9 bases, with 16 bases between the two germline ends. Germline lookup yields CDR1 LGHDT and CDR2 YNNKEL (reference sequence). CDR3 DNA sequence: TGTGCCAGCAGCCAAGTATCGGGTCACGAGGTTGAGCAGTTCTTC. It translates to CASSQVSGHEVEQFF.

The V and J genes are TRBV5-1 and TRBJ2-7, with D maybe TRBD1 (6 bases). Germline V gene data show CDR1 as SGHRS and CDR2 as YFSETQ. This CDR3 spans 15 amino acids. V lost 1 base to trimming and J lost 0 bases, with 11 bases between them. As DNA, the CDR3 is TGCGCCAGCAGCTTGACAGGGATGTCCTCCTACGAGCAGTACTTC. This encodes CASSLTGMSSYEQYF.

V gene TRBV5-1 combines with J gene TRBJ1-6; TRBD1 aligns across 10 bases. V was pared by 0 bases and J by 9 bases, with 6 bases of the junction left unmatched. CDR1 is SGHRS and CDR2 is YFSETQ in the germline V gene. The CDR3 loop spans 16 amino acids. CDR3 DNA sequence: TGCGCCAGCAGCTTGGACGGACAGGGGGAAGGTTCACCCCTCCACTTT. This translates into CASSLDGQGEGSPLHF.

V and J are TRBV7-2 and TRBJ2-1; TRBD2 matches 9 bases. The CDR3 is made up of 17 amino acids. V shed 4 bases and J 9 bases; nucleotides not matched to a gene: 16. Germline-derived CDR1 and CDR2 are SGHTA and FQGNSA. The CDR3 region has the DNA TGTGCCAGCAGCTCCAAGTCGGGACTAGCAATGTTGGGTGAGCAGTTCTTC. It codes for CASSSKSGLAMLGEQFF.

The chain carries TRBV19 and TRBJ1-3, with D perhaps matching TRBD1 (5 bases). This CDR3 has 13 amino acids. Germline V CDR1 and CDR2: LNHDA, SQIVND (reference sequence). V was cut by 9 bases and J by 4 bases, with 13 bases left in between. The CDR3 DNA is TGTGCCAGCAGTCCGGCAGGGGGAAACACCATATATTTT. Its protein is CASSPAGGNTIYF.

The J gene is TRBJ1-2, the V gene TRBV30; 11 nucleotides agree with TRBD1. The CDR3 runs to 14 residues. The germline V gene encodes CDR1 GTSNPN and CDR2 SVGIG (reference sequence). After removal of 2 bases from V and 5 bases from J, the junction contained 4 bases not matched to a gene. The CDR3 DNA is TGTGCCTGGAGTAGGGACAGGGGGTCGTATGGCTACACCTTC. Amino acids: CAWSRDRGSYGYTF.

The chain is built from TRBV27 and TRBJ2-5, with a tentative D call TRBD1 (5 bases). Trimming shortened V by 6 bases and J by 9 bases, and 14 bases separated the two germline ends. The CDR3 contains 12 residues. CDR1 and CDR2 from the germline V gene are MNHEY and SMNVEV (reference sequence). CDR3 region: CASSPGFAAQYF. CDR3 nucleotides: TGTGCCAGCAGCCCAGGGTTCGCGGCCCAGTACTTC.